Listed below are T cell receptor beta chains from one sample, sequenced in a study of graft-versus-host responses after intestinal transplantation. Method: immunoSEQ multiplex PCR; TCRdb's copy keeps in-frame clones and lacks some. The data show tens of thousands of clones, about 45% seen once. This specimen was alloreactive CD4+ T cells from a mixed lymphocyte reaction culture, taken before intestinal transplant. These receptors all stem from a human patient who received an intestinal transplant. Both conserved end residues are part of each CDR3. A D gene is named only where the DNA matches it firmly. Clone size appears in some rows only: once, few, many, or a class for an expanded clone.

cdr3_aa | cdr3_nt | d_call | j_call | v_call | clone_size
CASSGPLTGSYEQYF | TGTGCCAGCTCCGGTCCATTGACAGGCTCCTACGAGCAGTACTTC | NA | TRBJ2-7 | TRBV6-1 | few
CASSPLGTGRETQYF | TGCGCCAGCAGCCCGCTCGGGACTGGGAGGGAGACCCAGTACTTC | NA | TRBJ2-5 | TRBV5-1 | NA
CASSAPTGTGNEKLFF | TGCGCCAGCAGCGCTCCGACCGGGACAGGGAATGAAAAACTGTTTTTT | TRBD1 | TRBJ1-4 | TRBV5-1 | medium-sized
CASSSLRGPNSPLHF | TGTGCCAGCAGTTCCCTCAGGGGCCCTAATTCACCCCTCCACTTT | NA | TRBJ1-6 | TRBV6-5 | medium-sized
CASSLSRGTEAFF | TGTGCCAGCAGTTTAAGCAGGGGCACTGAAGCTTTCTTT | NA | TRBJ1-1 | TRBV27 | NA
CASSNSGGDTQYF | TGCGCCAGCAGCAATAGCGGGGGAGATACGCAGTATTTT | TRBD2 | TRBJ2-3 | TRBV5-1 | NA
CASSYGGGSGYGYTF | TGTGCCAGCAGTTATGGGGGGGGCTCGGGCTATGGCTACACCTTC | NA | TRBJ1-2 | TRBV6-5 | few
CASSRGGLTQETQYF | TGTGCCAGTAGTAGGGGGGGACTGACACAAGAGACCCAGTACTTC | TRBD2 | TRBJ2-5 | TRBV19 | NA
CASSNELPGLSGYTF | TGTGCCAGCAGCAACGAGTTACCAGGGCTCTCTGGCTACACCTTC | NA | TRBJ1-2 | TRBV7-9 | NA
CASSIGGGRGGVGGYTF | TGTGCCAGTAGTATAGGAGGCGGCAGGGGCGGTGTTGGTGGCTACACCTTC | NA | TRBJ1-2 | TRBV19 | NA
CAISEGGTSPWDEQFF | TGTGCCATCAGTGAGGGAGGAACTAGCCCATGGGATGAGCAGTTCTTC | NA | TRBJ2-1 | TRBV10-3 | few
CASREGRYSPLHF | TGTGCCAGCAGAGAAGGCAGGTATTCACCCCTCCACTTT | NA | TRBJ1-6 | TRBV6-1 | NA
CASSKGSGVGTEAFF | TGTGCCAGCAGCAAGGGCTCAGGGGTTGGCACTGAAGCTTTCTTT | NA | TRBJ1-1 | TRBV5-4 | once
CASSISRGLGYTF | TGTGCCAGTAGTATCTCCAGGGGGCTTGGCTACACCTTC | TRBD1 | TRBJ1-2 | TRBV19 | few
CASSSNSGLSNQPQHF | TGTGCCAGCAGTTCTAATTCGGGGTTGAGCAATCAGCCCCAGCATTTT | NA | TRBJ1-5 | TRBV6-6 | NA
CASGGGLGSYNEQFF | TGTGCTAGTGGAGGTGGGCTTGGCTCCTACAATGAGCAGTTCTTC | NA | TRBJ2-1 | TRBV12-5 | NA
CASSPLAGVNSYEQYF | TGCGCCAGCAGCCCGTTAGCGGGGGTAAACTCCTACGAGCAGTACTTC | TRBD2 | TRBJ2-7 | TRBV5-1 | few
CASGLLEQYF | TGTGCCAGCGGCCTCTTGGAGCAGTACTTC | NA | TRBJ2-7 | TRBV7-8 | NA